This TCR beta chain was recorded in a study of blood T cell repertoires in COVID-19 (dated by TCRdb to between 2020 and 2021). In the study overall: Collaborator samples came from the United States, Italy and Spain and covered acute and convalescent phases of COVID-19. The prospective study material was composed of cDNA or gDNA derived from T cells, B-cell-depleted T cells, or PBMCs. The sample metadata nearly always contained a de-identified subject ID, COVID-19 status, age in years and sex. Where available, HLA class I and class II types were obtained from metadata supplied by the sample provider rather than from assay-based typing. The repertoires were made available in a free public database intended to serve as a resource for research on the immune response to SARS-CoV-2. Subjects who had been exposed to COVID-19, were actively infected with it, or had recovered from it provided the deeply sampled blood TCRbeta repertoires that made up the dataset. Samples came from the ongoing ImmuneRACE study (first 160 participants) plus 1,254 subjects from 6 global collaborators.

The CDR3 measures 19 amino acids from cysteine to phenylalanine. CDR3 DNA only is kept here, 57 bases in frame from base 1. Germline trimming amounts to 0 bases on V and 2 bases on J, with 10 as the count of junction bases outside the gene matches. For CDR1 and CDR2, the germline V gene lists SGHRS and YFSETQ. One collaborating source in Seattle enrolled patients while the patients were actively infected and followed the patients over time throughout the course of disease. Whole blood was collected in K2EDTA tubes by collaborating institutions according to the institutions' own protocols. For TCRbeta analysis, collaborator samples were shipped as frozen whole blood, as isolated PBMCs, or as DNA extracted from either sample type. On the study overall, not on this receptor specifically: The quantity of clinical and demographic metadata differed by source and by participant and was supplied without curation.

The table lists this clone with a count of one. The target of this receptor is not known. Base qualities are not at hand, and no much larger clone is one base apart. TCRbeta CDR3 regions were amplified from genomic DNA using the immunoSEQ Assay, a bias-controlled multiplex PCR. Per the authors' processing: The number of nucleated cells in each sample was estimated from the amplification of reference gene primers within the assay. To quantify the absolute abundance of each unique TCRbeta CDR3 rearrangement, sequence reads were collapsed and filtered. For each sample, productive Simpson clonality was calculated as the square root of Simpson's diversity index over productive rearrangements. TCRdb retrieved this table from immuneACCESS and kept in-frame rearrangements only. Not all clones are present; in checked studies, unresolved V genes account for under half, and no reason is known for the remainder. The V and J calls and clone size were taken over from that table, and D and trimming were inferred from the DNA. This sample holds 100,000 to 150,000 clones; approximately 85% were observed only once. In total, the top ten clones hold roughly 3.2% of the sample.

The V and J genes are TRBV5-1 and TRBJ2-1; 11 bases in between match TRBD2. The sequence derives from a woman older than 75 with COVID-19, enrolled during active disease. Sequencing was carried out using peripheral blood. The CDR3 has the sequence CASSLAPHRLAGPYNEQFF. The nucleotide sequence is given as TGCGCCAGCAGCTTGGCCCCACACCGACTAGCGGGACCCTACAATGAGCAGTTCTTC.